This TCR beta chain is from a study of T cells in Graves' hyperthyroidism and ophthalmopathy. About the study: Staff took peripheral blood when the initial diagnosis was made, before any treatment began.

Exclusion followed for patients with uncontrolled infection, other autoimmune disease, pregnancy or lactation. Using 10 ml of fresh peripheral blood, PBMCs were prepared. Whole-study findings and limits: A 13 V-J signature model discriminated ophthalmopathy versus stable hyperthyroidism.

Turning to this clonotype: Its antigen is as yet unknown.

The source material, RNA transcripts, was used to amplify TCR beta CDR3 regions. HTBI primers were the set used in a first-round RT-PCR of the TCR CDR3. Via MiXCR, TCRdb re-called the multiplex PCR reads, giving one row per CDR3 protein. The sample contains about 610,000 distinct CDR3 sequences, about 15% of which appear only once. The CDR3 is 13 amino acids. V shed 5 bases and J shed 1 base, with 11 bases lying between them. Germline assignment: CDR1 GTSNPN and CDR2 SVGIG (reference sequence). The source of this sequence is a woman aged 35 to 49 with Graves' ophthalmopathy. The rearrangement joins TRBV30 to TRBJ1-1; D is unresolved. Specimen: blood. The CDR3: CAWEVGQNTEAFF. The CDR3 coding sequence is TGTGCCTGGGAGGTTGGCCAGAACACTGAAGCTTTCTTT.